What follows are 27 T cell receptor beta chains derived from one specimen sequenced in a study of spatial heterogeneity in lung cancer (dated by TCRdb to between 2018 and 2021). Taken with the paper, the label for time point translates to: sample taken at primary tumor resection. For TCR sequencing, whole RNA was extracted from tumor and nontumor lung tissue, or from cryopreserved PBMC samples, and no cell sorting was done. The library came from 5' RACE. The sequencer listed for this sample is NextSeq 500. Starting from the raw public reads, TCRdb applied fastp trimming at Q25, assembled clones with MiXCR and retained in-frame beta chains. Rows merge per CDR3 protein into single entries with the most common DNA and genes. Within this sample are around 60,000 distinct CDR3 sequences, with around 8.4% of them counted one time only. Around 15% of the sample belongs to the ten largest clones. The sequences come from PBMCs, collected at surgery. Receptors originate from a female donor with early-stage non-small cell lung cancer.

The chain carries TRBV5-1 and TRBJ2-2; 7 bases line up with TRBD1. The trim removed 4 bases at V and 3 bases at J, leaving 6 bases unmatched. This CDR3 spans 15 amino acids. Germline assignment: CDR1 SGHRS and CDR2 YFSETQ. This chain's CDR3 is CASSLGQRDTGELFF. The CDR3 DNA sequence: TGCGCCAGCAGCCTGGGACAGAGGGACACCGGGGAGCTGTTTTTT.

This chain joins TRBV6-2 or TRBV6-3 and TRBJ2-7; 15 bases are shared with TRBD2. The CDR3 has 18 amino acids. CDR1 MNHEY and CDR2 SVGEGT come from the germline V gene. V gave up 2 bases and J gave up 3 bases; unmatched junction bases: 8. For the CDR3, the DNA is TGTGCCAGCAGTTACGCTCGGACTAGCGGGAGGGCCCTCTACGAGCAGTACTTC. Translating gives CASSYARTSGRALYEQYF.

There are a few counts of this clonotype. The CDR3: CATSRAGTEAFF. Written as DNA, the CDR3 is TGTGCCACCAGCAGAGCGGGAACTGAAGCTTTCTTT. The chain carries TRBV15 and TRBJ1-1, with no clear D. Germline CDR1 reads LNHNV; CDR2 reads YYDKDF (reference sequence). The V end lost 1 base, the J end lost 5 bases, and 5 bases lay between the germline ends. The CDR3 is made up of 12 amino acids.

This clonotype has at least ten counts. The chain is built from TRBV29-1 and TRBJ2-7; D possibly uses TRBD1 or TRBD2 (5 bases each). Between the trimmed V and J ends, which lost 4 bases and 7 bases, there was a span of 17 bases. CDR1 is SQVTM, CDR2 ANQGSEA, per germline. The CDR3 consists of 13 residues. The CDR3 region is CSVAAGAPGEQYV. CDR3 DNA: TGCAGCGTTGCTGCCGGGGCCCCGGGGGAGCAGTACGTC.

The CDR3 is CSARLPGHPYEQYV. The CDR3 DNA reads as TGCAGTGCTAGGCTACCGGGACACCCCTACGAGCAGTACGTC. V gene TRBV20-1 combines with J gene TRBJ2-7; TRBD1 is a possible D gene (6 bases). The V end was cut by 3 bases, the J end by 2 bases, with 14 bases between. Germline CDR1 is DFQATT and CDR2 is SNEGSKA (reference sequence). The CDR3 runs to 14 residues.

This clonotype was counted a few times. The chain is built from TRBV3-1 and TRBJ1-5; 9 bases map to TRBD1. The CDR3 runs to 14 residues. Per the germline V gene, CDR1 is LGHDT and CDR2 is YNNKEL (reference sequence). J gave up 6 bases and V 4 bases, and 4 bases lay outside the gene matches. CDR3 residues: CASSRNRGPQPQHF. CDR3 bases: TGTGCCAGCAGCCGCAACAGGGGGCCTCAGCCCCAGCATTTT.

This clonotype was seen a few times. This chain uses TRBV20-1 with TRBJ2-3, with TRBD2 identical over 12 bases. This CDR3 region has 15 residues. The V segment lost 3 bases and the J segment 10 bases; nucleotides outside the gene matches: 11. From germline, CDR1 is DFQATT and CDR2 SNEGSKA (reference sequence). The CDR3 loop reads CSARLTSGGSGAQYF. The CDR3 DNA follows: TGCAGTGCTAGGTTGACTAGCGGGGGATCCGGAGCGCAGTATTTT.

The chain is built from TRBV18 and TRBJ2-7; D is ambiguous. The CDR3 covers 13 residues. V was clipped by 2 bases and J by 3 bases, with 8 bases between them. Germline CDR1 KGHSH, CDR2 LQKENI. The CDR3 sequence: CASSPTDGYEQYV. CDR3 sequence (DNA): TGTGCCAGCTCACCAACGGACGGCTACGAGCAGTACGTC.

This clonotype has ten or more counts. The chain couples TRBV10-3 to TRBJ1-2, with 9 bases fitting TRBD1. This CDR3 comprises 15 residues. Trimming cost V 6 bases and J 6 bases; bases outside gene matches: 11. Germline-derived CDR1 and CDR2 are ENHRY and SYGVKD. CDR3 in DNA: TGTGCCATCAGCATAACTACAGGGGGCGCAGATGGCTACACCTTC. Translating gives CAISITTGGADGYTF.

Worth noting for this clonotype: This may be a read error, as it is one base from a much larger clone. The gene calls are TRBV4-2 and TRBJ2-1; TRBD2 might be the D (6 bases). Per the germline V gene, CDR1 is LGHNA and CDR2 is YNFKEQ. The CDR3 is made up of 17 amino acids. DNA of the CDR3: TGTGCCAGGAGCCAAGATCCCGGGACTGACTCCTACAATGAGCAGTTCTTC. Protein sequence: CARSQDPGTDSYNEQFF.

This clonotype was observed at least ten times. The J gene is TRBJ2-7, the V gene TRBV3-1; the D is unclear. The V gene lost 1 base and the J gene lost 2 bases, with 3 bases spanning the gap. CDR1 and CDR2 from the germline V gene are LGHDT and YNNKEL (reference sequence). CDR3 length: 12 residues. This chain's CDR3 is CASSQVPYEQYF. In DNA form, the CDR3 reads TGTGCCAGCAGCCAAGTCCCCTACGAGCAGTACTTC.

This clonotype has a count of ten or more. The chain employs TRBV20-1 and TRBJ1-4; D may be TRBD1 (6 bases). This CDR3 is 18 amino acids long. Deletions cut 0 bases from V and 7 bases from J, with 24 bases between. Looked up from germline, CDR1 is DFQATT and CDR2 is SNEGSKA (reference sequence). CDR3 protein: CSARDGPITRQGREKLFF. CDR3 nucleotide sequence: TGCAGTGCTAGAGATGGCCCGATTACACGGCAGGGGCGTGAAAAACTGTTTTTT.

This clonotype came up a few times. The chain has TRBV7-3 and TRBJ2-2; 9 bases line up with TRBD2. V shed 10 bases, J shed 0 bases, and the junction held 12 bases outside the gene matches. CDR3 length: 17 amino acids. In germline, CDR1 is SGHTA, CDR2 FQGTGA. The CDR3 here is CATPRGVAGANTGELFF. CDR3 nucleotides: TGTGCCACCCCTAGGGGAGTAGCGGGAGCGAACACCGGGGAGCTGTTTTTT.

The CDR3 coding sequence is TGTGCCAGCAGTAAACTAGATCAAGAGACCCAGTACTTC. Amino acids: CASSKLDQETQYF. The gene calls are TRBV6-2 or TRBV6-3 and TRBJ2-5; possibly TRBD2 for D (5 bases). Germline V gives CDR1 MNHEY, CDR2 SVGEGT. Deletions cut 5 bases from V and 2 bases from J, with 9 bases between. This CDR3 has 13 amino acids.

The gene calls are TRBV7-9 and TRBJ2-3; D uncertain. V was cut by 5 bases and J by 5 bases, with 5 bases left in between. The CDR3 loop spans 11 amino acids. The germline V gene encodes CDR1 SEHNR and CDR2 FQNEAQ (reference sequence). The DNA for the CDR3 is TGTGCCAGCAGCCCCCGAGATACGCAGTATTTT. It encodes CASSPRDTQYF. Variable domain in full (rest from reference TRBV7-9 and TRBJ2-3): DTGVSQNPRHKITKRGQNVTFRCDPISEHNRLYWYRQTLGQGPEFLTYFQNEAQLEKSRLLSDRFSAERPKGSFSTLEIQRTEQGDSAMYLCASSPRDTQYFGPGTRLTVL.

This clonotype has ten or more counts. The genes are TRBV20-1 and TRBJ2-3; 11 positions match TRBD2. CDR3 size: 17 residues. Germline V gene lookup returns CDR1 DFQATT and CDR2 SNEGSKA (reference sequence). Trimming at V came to 7 bases and at J to 5 bases, leaving 17 bases not matched to a gene. The CDR3 reads CSGPLAGGPLEVDTQYF. The CDR3 DNA follows: TGCAGTGGGCCCCTAGCGGGAGGCCCCCTGGAAGTAGATACGCAGTATTTT.

On this clonotype itself: No conserved phenylalanine or tryptophan is present at the end of the CDR3, so a read error is the likely explanation. The chain recombines TRBV7-3 with TRBJ1-1; TRBD1 is a possible D gene (5 bases). CDR3 length equals 16 residues. V lost 4 bases to trimming and J lost 0 bases, with 15 bases between them. Germline V gives CDR1 SGHTA, CDR2 FQGTGA. The CDR3 here is CASSSNAGTVNTEAFS. For the CDR3, the DNA is TGTGCCAGCAGCTCAAACGCCGGGACGGTGAACACTGAAGCTTTCTCT.

Only a few counts were recorded for this clonotype. In DNA form, the CDR3 reads TGTGCCAGCGAAAAGGGGGACACCGGGGAGCTGTTTTTT. This translates into CASEKGDTGELFF. The chain links TRBV27 to TRBJ2-2, with D possibly TRBD1 on 6 matching bases. The CDR3 totals 13 residues. Trimming pared 8 bases from V and 3 bases from J, leaving 10 bases between. Looked up from germline, CDR1 is MNHEY and CDR2 is SMNVEV (reference sequence).

The chain uses TRBV6-2 or TRBV6-3 and TRBJ2-7, with TRBD1 identical over 9 bases. With 4 bases clipped from V and 6 bases from J, the junction kept 10 bases outside the gene matches. The CDR3 spans 15 residues. From germline, CDR1 is MNHEY and CDR2 SVGEGT. CDR3: CASSSPGQGGFEQYF. CDR3 nucleotides: TGTGCCAGCAGTTCCCCGGGACAGGGAGGATTCGAGCAGTACTTC.

Remarks on this clonotype: At one end, the junction sequence differs from germline, possibly due to a read error. The chain links TRBV6-5 to TRBJ1-6; D call uncertain. CDR1 MNHEY and CDR2 SVGAGI come from the germline V gene. The CDR3 is 16 residues long. The CDR3 here is CASSYSGSSYNSPPHF. CDR3 DNA sequence: TGTGCCAGCAGTTACTCGGGGAGCTCCTATAATTCACCCCCCCACTTT.

The sample holds many counts of this clonotype. The rearrangement uses TRBV20-1 and TRBJ2-7; 8 bases align to TRBD2. The CDR3 spans 13 residues. CDR1 and CDR2 from the germline V gene are DFQATT and SNEGSKA (reference sequence). After removal of 5 bases from V and 5 bases from J, the junction contained 8 bases not matched to a gene. CDR3: CSAPGTSNDEQYV. The CDR3 coding sequence is TGCAGTGCTCCCGGGACTAGTAACGACGAGCAGTACGTC.

This clonotype was recorded once. This rearrangement joins TRBV6-6 to TRBJ1-1; 8 bases match TRBD1. J gave up 5 bases and V 5 bases, and 4 bases lay outside the gene matches. The CDR3 consists of 13 residues. Germline loops: CDR1 MNHNY, CDR2 SVGAGI (reference sequence). The CDR3, as DNA: TGTGCCAGCAGTCACAGGGGGGGGACTGAAGCTTTCTTT. This translates into CASSHRGGTEAFF.

Many counts were recorded for this clonotype. This chain joins TRBV10-1 and TRBJ2-7, with TRBD1 matching 9 bases. This CDR3 has 13 residues. V was pared by 6 bases and J by 6 bases, with 6 bases of the junction left unmatched. Germline CDR1 is WNHNN and CDR2 is SYGVQD (reference sequence). Written as DNA, the CDR3 is TGCGCCAGCAGCCGGGACAGGGCTAGCGAGCAGTACTTC. Its protein product is CASSRDRASEQYF.

This clonotype was observed many times. The DNA of the CDR3 is TGTGCCAGCAGTATGACAGTTGGGGTTGACATTCAGTACTTC. Translation: CASSMTVGVDIQYF. The chain employs TRBV21-1 and TRBJ2-4; TRBD1 is the table's D call, not checked against the DNA. TRBV21-1 represents a pseudogene. The CDR3 has 14 residues.

The chain joins TRBV6-5 to TRBJ1-2; TRBD1 matches at 11 bases. From germline, CDR1 is MNHEY and CDR2 SVGAGI. This CDR3 is built from 14 residues. V was pared by 7 bases and J by 5 bases, with 6 bases of the junction left unmatched. The CDR3: CASNRTGGSYGYTF. In DNA, the CDR3 is TGTGCCAGCAACCGGACAGGGGGCAGTTATGGCTACACCTTC.

A few counts support this clonotype. The gene calls are TRBV28 and TRBJ1-4; 10 bases are shared with TRBD1. CDR3 length: 16 amino acids. The trim removed 5 bases at V and 7 bases at J, leaving 10 bases unmatched. Germline V gene sequence: CDR1 MDHEN, CDR2 SYDVKM. The CDR3 loop is CASSRLSGTGVEKLFF. The DNA for the CDR3 is TGTGCCAGCAGTCGACTCAGCGGGACAGGGGTTGAAAAACTGTTTTTT.

This chain links TRBV5-8 with TRBJ1-6, with 7 positions matching TRBD1. Losses at the gene ends were 0 bases for V and 5 bases for J; bases not matched to a gene: 5. The CDR3 is 16 amino acids. The germline gives CDR1 SGHTS, CDR2 YDEGEE. The CDR3 sequence is CASSLVTGVNNSPLHF. CDR3 sequence (DNA): TGTGCCAGCAGCTTGGTAACAGGGGTTAATAATTCACCCCTCCACTTT.